This record concerns one T cell receptor (beta chain) sequence. What was amplified from RNA transcripts were TCR beta CDR3 regions. Primed by the HTBI set, a first-round RT-PCR was run on the TCR CDR3. TCRdb re-analysed the multiplex PCR reads in MiXCR, keeping a single row per CDR3 protein. Among fewer than 700,000 distinct CDR3 sequences listed, more than 15% were seen once. Germline loops: CDR1 SGDLS, CDR2 YYNGEE. This CDR3 has 18 residues. With V trimmed by 2 bases and J by 0 bases, 6 bases remained unmatched. These data are taken from a study of T cells in Graves' hyperthyroidism and ophthalmopathy. From more than 8 ml of fresh peripheral blood, PBMCs were isolated.

Sequencing was carried out using blood. This clonotype was obtained from a woman between 18 and 30 years old with Graves' ophthalmopathy. V is TRBV9 and J is TRBJ2-7; 15 nucleotides align to TRBD2. CDR3 region: CASSVGLAGGPSSYEQYF. DNA of the CDR3: TGTGCCAGCAGCGTGGGACTAGCGGGGGGCCCGAGCTCCTACGAGCAGTACTTC. The full variable domain, rest sourced from reference TRBV9 and TRBJ2-7, is DSGVTQTPKHLITATGQRVTLRCSPRSGDLSVYWYQQSLDQGLQFLIQYYNGEERAKGNILERFSAQQFPDLHSELNLSSLELGDSALYFCASSVGLAGGPSSYEQYFGPGTRLTVT.